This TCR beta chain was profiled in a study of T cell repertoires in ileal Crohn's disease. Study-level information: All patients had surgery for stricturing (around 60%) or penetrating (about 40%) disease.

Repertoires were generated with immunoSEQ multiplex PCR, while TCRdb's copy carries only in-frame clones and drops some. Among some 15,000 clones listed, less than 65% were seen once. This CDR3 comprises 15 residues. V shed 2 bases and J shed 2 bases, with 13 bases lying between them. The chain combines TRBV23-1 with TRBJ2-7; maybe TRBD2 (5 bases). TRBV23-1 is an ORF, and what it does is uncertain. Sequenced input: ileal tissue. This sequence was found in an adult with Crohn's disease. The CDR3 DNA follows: TGCGCCAGCAGTCAAGTGAGACTACGACCCTACGAGCAGTACTTC. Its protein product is CASSQVRLRPYEQYF.